This passage covers 25 T cell receptor beta chains from one sample sequenced in a study of blood T cell repertoires in COVID-19. The table came from immunoSEQ multiplex PCR; TCRdb's copy has only in-frame clones and leaves some out. The data contain some 150,000 clones, just over 85% of them singletons. The sample taken for sequencing was peripheral blood. Receptor source: a woman aged 55-69 years with acute or convalescent COVID-19.

The chain couples TRBV5-1 to TRBJ2-1; 15 positions match TRBD2. Trimming at V came to 3 bases and at J to 9 bases, leaving 10 bases not matched to a gene. This CDR3 region has 17 residues. CDR1 and CDR2 (germline): SGHRS, YFSETQ. The CDR3 is CASSSPGLAGGGGEQFF. CDR3 bases: TGCGCCAGCAGCTCACCGGGACTAGCGGGGGGCGGGGGTGAGCAGTTCTTC.

This clone showed up just once. V and J are TRBV6-5 and TRBJ1-6, with 10 bases aligning to TRBD1. The CDR3 is 15 residues long. The V and J ends lost 6 bases and 7 bases, in that order; junction bases with no gene match: 6. Germline CDR1 and CDR2: MNHEY and SVGAGI. The CDR3 DNA reads TGTGCCAGCAGATTGGACAGGGGGGACAATTCACCCCTCCACTTT. Translated, it gives CASRLDRGDNSPLHF.

The V and J genes are TRBV19 and TRBJ2-7; no clear D. CDR3 size: 15 residues. V lost 0 bases, J lost 3 bases, and 12 bases lay in between. Germline values: CDR1 LNHDA, CDR2 SQIVND (reference sequence). The CDR3 DNA sequence: TGTGCCAGTAGTATAGATCTGAACCCGAGCTACGAGCAGTACTTC. Its protein is CASSIDLNPSYEQYF.

The J gene is TRBJ2-2, the V gene TRBV29-1; 8 bases fit TRBD2. This CDR3 region has 15 residues. The J segment lost 3 bases and the V segment lost 7 bases, leaving 10 bases of the junction unmatched. Germline values: CDR1 SQVTM, CDR2 ANQGSEA. CDR3 protein: CSAAGGASYTGELFF. The CDR3, as DNA: TGCAGCGCCGCGGGGGGCGCTTCTTACACCGGGGAGCTGTTTTTT.

The chain carries TRBV9 and TRBJ1-3, with TRBD1 identical over 7 bases. CDR1 SGDLS and CDR2 YYNGEE come from the germline V gene. This CDR3 spans 16 amino acids. Trimming at V came to 2 bases and at J to 0 bases, leaving 5 bases not matched to a gene. The CDR3 DNA reads as TGTGCCAGCAGCGTCCGGGACAGACTCTCTGGAAACACCATATATTTT. Encoded protein: CASSVRDRLSGNTIYF.

This chain uses TRBV9 with TRBJ2-3, with no clear D. The CDR3 extends over 13 amino acids. Germline-derived CDR1 and CDR2 are SGDLS and YYNGEE. Deletions cut 2 bases from V and 4 bases from J, with 8 bases between. CDR3 amino acids: CASSVLSADTQYF. DNA for the CDR3: TGTGCCAGCAGCGTCCTGTCAGCAGATACGCAGTATTTT.

In its sample, this clone was seen once. The chain combines TRBV28 with TRBJ1-6, with a weak D call TRBD1 (6 bases). V lost 5 bases to trimming and J lost 16 bases, with 18 bases between them. The CDR3 contains 13 residues. Germline lookup yields CDR1 MDHEN and CDR2 SYDVKM. The CDR3 bases are TGTGCCAGCAGTGCCTTGTCTGAGGACAGACTCCACTTT. It codes for CASSALSEDRLHF.

This clone is a singleton in its sample. The rearrangement links TRBV30 to TRBJ2-1; 7 nucleotides line up with TRBD1. V shed 1 base, J shed 8 bases, and the junction held 2 bases outside the gene matches. The CDR3 consists of 12 residues. CDR1 is GTSNPN, CDR2 SVGIG, per germline (reference sequence). CDR3 region: CAWSEQGHEQFF. CDR3 sequence (DNA): TGTGCCTGGAGTGAACAGGGGCATGAGCAGTTCTTC.

V usage is TRBV19 and J usage is TRBJ2-1; 11 bases are shared with TRBD2. V lost 6 bases to trimming and J lost 4 bases; unmatched junction nucleotides: 8. CDR3 size: 16 residues. From germline, CDR1 is LNHDA and CDR2 SQIVND (reference sequence). CDR3 loop: CASREIGLAGYNEQFF. CDR3 nucleotide sequence: TGTGCCAGTAGGGAGATAGGACTAGCGGGTTACAATGAGCAGTTCTTC.

The chain links TRBV29-1 to TRBJ1-2, with TRBD1 matching over 10 bases. This CDR3 is 13 amino acids long. The germline CDR1 and CDR2 sequences are SQVTM and ANQGSEA. V was clipped by 8 bases and J by 4 bases; unmatched bases: 7. The CDR3 is CSSWTGGPYGYTF. The CDR3 DNA follows: TGCAGCTCATGGACAGGGGGACCCTATGGCTACACCTTC.

This clone was recorded once. The rearrangement uses TRBV14 and TRBJ2-7, with D tentatively TRBD1 (5 bases). The germline CDR1 and CDR2 sequences are SGHDN and FVKESK. The CDR3 covers 12 residues. Trimming took 4 bases from V and 6 from J, leaving 10 bases between them. CDR3 sequence: CASSLTVGEQYF. CDR3 coding DNA: TGTGCCAGCAGCCTGACAGTCGGCGAGCAGTACTTC.

A few counts support this clone. This chain connects TRBV4-2 to TRBJ2-7; D is possibly TRBD2 (6 bases). Trimming pared 6 bases from V and 3 bases from J, leaving 15 bases between. CDR1 and CDR2 (germline): LGHNA, YNFKEQ. This CDR3 has 14 residues. CDR3 nucleotides: TGTGCCAGCAGTCCGGGGGTTGGTTTCTACGAGCAGTACTTC. Amino acid sequence: CASSPGVGFYEQYF.

The V gene is TRBV6-1, the J gene TRBJ2-7; D is possibly TRBD2 (5 bases). Looked up from germline, CDR1 is MNHNS and CDR2 is SASEGT. The germline V and J ends were trimmed by 2 bases and 2 bases, with 16 bases remaining between them. The CDR3 spans 16 residues. In DNA form, the CDR3 reads TGTGCCAGCAGTGAATGGGGAGCGGCTGCTACCTACGAGCAGTACTTC. It codes for CASSEWGAAATYEQYF.

This chain links TRBV5-5 with TRBJ1-4; 7 positions match TRBD1. V dropped 4 bases and J dropped 7; count of bases not matched to a gene: 19. The CDR3 totals 18 residues. Germline CDR1 and CDR2: SGHKS and YYEKEE (reference sequence). CDR3 sequence (DNA): TGTGCCAGCAGCCTAGACAGGGAACGATCAACTAGGGCTGAAAAACTGTTTTTT. It yields the protein CASSLDRERSTRAEKLFF.

V and J are TRBV6-5 and TRBJ1-3; 7 nucleotides align to TRBD1. V lost 6 bases to trimming and J lost 1 base; unmatched junction nucleotides: 6. CDR3 size: 15 residues. CDR1 and CDR2 (germline): MNHEY, SVGAGI. The CDR3 coding sequence is TGTGCCAGCAGATCGACAGGGCTTTCTGGAAACACCATATATTTT. It specifies CASRSTGLSGNTIYF.

The rearrangement uses TRBV3-1 (or the pseudogene TRBV3-2) and TRBJ2-3, with 9 bases aligning to TRBD1. Germline-derived CDR1 and CDR2 are LGHDT and YNNKEL (reference sequence). V lost 4 bases and J lost 2; bases outside the gene matches: 10. The CDR3 runs 17 residues. The CDR3 nucleotides are TGTGCCAGCAGCCGAAAAAGACAGGGGGGGAACACAGATACGCAGTATTTT. Its protein product is CASSRKRQGGNTDTQYF.

This chain connects TRBV7-8 to TRBJ2-3, with 9 bases matching TRBD2. The V and J ends lost 1 base and 2 bases, in that order; junction bases with no gene match: 4. In germline, CDR1 is SGHVS, CDR2 FQNEAQ. This CDR3 contains 16 residues. In DNA, the CDR3 is TGTGCCAGCAGCTTAGTCCTAGCGGGGACCACAGATACGCAGTATTTT. Amino acids: CASSLVLAGTTDTQYF.

The chain carries TRBV19 and TRBJ2-5, with D perhaps TRBD2 (5 bases). CDR3 size: 15 residues. Trimming took 3 bases from V and 5 from J, leaving 16 bases between them. CDR1 LNHDA and CDR2 SQIVND come from the germline V gene (reference sequence). CDR3 DNA: TGTGCCAGTAGTATTACGCCTACCGGGGTGGAGACCCAGTACTTC. Translating it yields CASSITPTGVETQYF. Variable domain in full (rest from reference TRBV19 and TRBJ2-5): DGGITQSPKYLFRKEGQNVTLSCEQNLNHDAMYWYRQDPGQGLRLIYYSQIVNDFQKGDIAEGYSVSREKKESFPLTVTSAQKNPTAFYLCASSITPTGVETQYFGPGTRLLVL.

V is TRBV7-2 and J is TRBJ1-2; TRBD1 aligns across 7 bases. CDR3 length: 13 residues. Per germline, CDR1 SGHTA and CDR2 FQGNSA. V lost 6 bases to trimming and J lost 8 bases; unmatched junction nucleotides: 9. In nucleotides, the CDR3 is TGTGCCAGCAGGCCCGGGAGGGGGCTCGGCTACACCTTC. This translates into CASRPGRGLGYTF. Full variable domain (missing parts from reference TRBV7-2 and TRBJ1-2): GAGVSQSPSNKVTEKGKDVELRCDPISGHTALYWYRQSLGQGLEFLIYFQGNSAPDKSGLPSDRFSAERTGGSVSTLTIQRTQQEDSAVYLCASRPGRGLGYTFGSGTRLTVV.

V gene TRBV6-5 combines with J gene TRBJ1-4; a weak D match, TRBD1 (6 bases). The length of the CDR3 is 15 residues. Germline V gene lookup returns CDR1 MNHEY and CDR2 SVGAGI. V gave up 0 bases and J gave up 6 bases, with 11 bases separating them. CDR3 residues: CASSYSHRADEKLFF. CDR3 DNA sequence: TGTGCCAGCAGTTACTCGCACAGGGCGGATGAAAAACTGTTTTTT.

The V gene is TRBV27, the J gene TRBJ2-1; D remains ambiguous. Germline V CDR1 and CDR2: MNHEY, SMNVEV (reference sequence). The CDR3 is 16 residues long. Trimming shortened V by 6 bases and J by 0 bases, and 15 bases separated the two germline ends. The CDR3 region is CASSLERGNSYNEQFF. The DNA for the CDR3 is TGTGCCAGCAGCTTAGAGCGCGGAAACTCCTACAATGAGCAGTTCTTC.

The chain joins TRBV27 to TRBJ2-3; tentatively, D is TRBD2 (5 bases). Trimming cost V 4 bases and J 5 bases, with 25 bases left between them. The germline V gene encodes CDR1 MNHEY and CDR2 SMNVEV (reference sequence). The CDR3 is 18 residues long. The CDR3 sequence: CASSSGLSRMRVGDTQYF. As DNA, the CDR3 is TGTGCCAGCAGTTCGGGCTTGTCCCGCATGAGGGTTGGAGATACGCAGTATTTT.

The chain carries TRBV10-3 and TRBJ2-3, with D unresolved. This CDR3 contains 16 residues. Germline V gives CDR1 ENHRY, CDR2 SYGVKD. Trimming removed 8 bases at V and 1 base at J, with 19 bases between. The CDR3 spells CAIGRSEESGTDTQYF. In DNA form, the CDR3 reads TGTGCCATCGGCCGCAGTGAGGAGTCGGGCACAGATACGCAGTATTTT.

The chain recombines TRBV5-5 with TRBJ2-6; D is unresolved. The V end was cut by 3 bases, the J end by 0 bases, with 10 bases between. Looked up from germline, CDR1 is SGHKS and CDR2 is YYEKEE (reference sequence). CDR3 length equals 16 residues. CDR3 sequence: CASSSYSGSGANVLTF. In DNA form, the CDR3 reads TGTGCCAGCAGCTCTTACTCCGGCTCTGGGGCCAACGTCCTGACTTTC.

The DNA for the CDR3 is TGTGCCAGCATAGGGGGCGAGGATGGAAACACCATATATTTT. It codes for CASIGGEDGNTIYF. The chain uses TRBV6-5 and TRBJ1-3; 7 bases line up with TRBD1. The length of the CDR3 is 14 residues. V trimming: 7 bases; J trimming: 3 bases; junction bases outside the gene matches: 6. Germline CDR1 and CDR2: MNHEY and SVGAGI.